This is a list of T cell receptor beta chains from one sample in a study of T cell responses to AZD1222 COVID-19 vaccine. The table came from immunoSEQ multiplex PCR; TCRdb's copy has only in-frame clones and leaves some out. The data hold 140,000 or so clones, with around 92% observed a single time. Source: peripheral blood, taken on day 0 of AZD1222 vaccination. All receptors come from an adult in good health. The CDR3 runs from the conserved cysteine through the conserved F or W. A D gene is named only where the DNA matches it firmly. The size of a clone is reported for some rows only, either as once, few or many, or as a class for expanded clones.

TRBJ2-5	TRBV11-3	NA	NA	CASSIRPRAPGQPVTETQYF	TGTGCCAGCAGCATCAGACCTAGAGCCCCGGGACAACCGGTCACGGAGACCCAGTACTTC
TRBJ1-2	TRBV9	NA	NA	CASSVGGFNYGYTF	TGTGCCAGCAGCGTAGGGGGCTTTAACTATGGCTACACCTTC
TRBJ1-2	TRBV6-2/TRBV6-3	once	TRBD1	CASSSPQGAYNYGYTF	TGTGCCAGCAGTTCCCCACAGGGGGCGTATAACTATGGCTACACCTTC
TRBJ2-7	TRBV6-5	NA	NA	CASSSTYEQYF	TGTGCCAGCAGCTCGACCTACGAGCAGTACTTC
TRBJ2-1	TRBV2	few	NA	CASSPDWFGEQFF	TGTGCCAGCAGCCCGGACTGGTTCGGTGAGCAGTTCTTC
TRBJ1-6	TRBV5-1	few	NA	CASSETLERSPLHF	TGCGCCAGCAGCGAAACACTGGAGCGTTCACCCCTCCACTTT
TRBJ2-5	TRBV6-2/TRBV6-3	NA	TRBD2	CASSYHYRLAGTQETQYF	TGTGCCAGCAGTTACCATTATAGACTAGCGGGGACCCAAGAGACCCAGTACTTC
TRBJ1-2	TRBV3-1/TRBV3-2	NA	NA	CASSQDYQTFYGYTF	TGTGCCAGCAGCCAAGATTATCAGACTTTCTATGGCTACACCTTC
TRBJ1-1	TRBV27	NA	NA	CASSLGKETEAFF	TGTGCCAGCAGTTTGGGGAAGGAGACTGAAGCTTTCTTT
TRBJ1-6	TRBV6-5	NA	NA	CASSYSRGTNSPLHF	TGTGCCAGCAGTTACTCGAGGGGTACCAATTCACCCCTCCACTTT
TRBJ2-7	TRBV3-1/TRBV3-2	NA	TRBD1	CASSHRTGIHEQYF	TGTGCCAGCAGCCACCGGACAGGGATTCACGAGCAGTACTTC
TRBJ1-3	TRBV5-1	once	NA	CASSLVGPGNTIYF	TGCGCCAGCAGCTTGGTCGGGCCTGGAAACACCATATATTTT
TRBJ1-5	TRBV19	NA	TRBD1	CASSQGRGQGQPQHF	TGTGCCAGTAGTCAAGGGAGGGGGCAGGGTCAGCCCCAGCATTTT
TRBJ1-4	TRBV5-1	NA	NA	CASSLIGGSTNEKLFF	TGCGCCAGCAGCTTGATCGGGGGGTCAACTAATGAAAAACTGTTTTTT
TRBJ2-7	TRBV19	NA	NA	CASSLQGRSADEQYF	TGTGCCAGTAGCCTACAGGGTCGGTCAGCCGACGAGCAGTACTTC
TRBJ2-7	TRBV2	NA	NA	CASRGGQGLGEQYF	TGTGCCAGCAGAGGGGGCCAGGGACTAGGCGAGCAGTACTTC
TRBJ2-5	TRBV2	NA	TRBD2	CASRRIAGGETQYF	TGTGCCAGCAGGAGAATAGCGGGGGGAGAGACCCAGTACTTC
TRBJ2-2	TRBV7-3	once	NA	CASSFRGENTGELFF	TGTGCCAGCAGCTTCCGCGGGGAGAACACCGGGGAGCTGTTTTTT
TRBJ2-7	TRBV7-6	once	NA	CASSPQQGYEQYF	TGTGCCAGCAGCCCACAACAGGGTTACGAGCAGTACTTC
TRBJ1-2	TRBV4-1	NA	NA	CASSQVEEEPHGYTF	TGCGCCAGCAGCCAAGTCGAGGAAGAGCCCCATGGCTACACCTTC
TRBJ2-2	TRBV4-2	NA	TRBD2	CASSQGGLAGTLGTGELFF	TGTGCCAGCAGCCAAGGGGGACTAGCGGGGACGCTTGGCACCGGGGAGCTGTTTTTT
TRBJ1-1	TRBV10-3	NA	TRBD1	CAIVRQPGQGVLATEAFF	TGTGCCATCGTACGACAACCGGGACAGGGTGTATTGGCCACTGAAGCTTTCTTT
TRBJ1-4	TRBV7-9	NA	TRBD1	CASSLWGQGELNEKLFF	TGTGCCAGCAGCTTATGGGGACAGGGGGAACTAAATGAAAAACTGTTTTTT
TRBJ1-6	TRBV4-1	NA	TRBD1	CASSQDRQGRVNSPLHF	TGCGCCAGCAGCCAAGACCGACAGGGGCGAGTAAATTCACCCCTCCACTTT
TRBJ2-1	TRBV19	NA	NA	CASSIVRNNEQFF	TGTGCCAGTAGTATAGTGAGGAACAATGAGCAGTTCTTC
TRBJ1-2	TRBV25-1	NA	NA	CASGGALYGYTF	TGTGCCAGCGGGGGGGCATTGTATGGCTACACCTTC
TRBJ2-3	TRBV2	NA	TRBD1	CASRDRLVADTQYF	TGTGCCAGCCGGGACAGGTTAGTTGCAGATACGCAGTATTTT
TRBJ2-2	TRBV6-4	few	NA	CASSLEVANTGELFF	TGTGCCAGCAGTCTGGAGGTCGCGAACACCGGGGAGCTGTTTTTT
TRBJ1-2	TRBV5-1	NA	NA	CASSLDGRGFGYTF	TGCGCCAGCAGCTTGGATGGGAGAGGGTTCGGCTACACCTTC
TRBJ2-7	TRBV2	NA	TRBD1	CASNDRDVSYEQYF	TGTGCCAGCAACGACAGGGATGTCTCCTACGAGCAGTACTTC
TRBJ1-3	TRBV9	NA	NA	CASSSGFPVRTSGNTIYF	TGTGCCAGCAGCTCGGGATTCCCGGTCCGGACCTCTGGAAACACCATATATTTT
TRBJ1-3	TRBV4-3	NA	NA	CASSQDLTGTGNTIYF	TGCGCCAGCAGCCAAGATCTAACAGGGACTGGAAACACCATATATTTT
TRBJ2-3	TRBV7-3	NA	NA	CASSLWSRADTQYF	TGTGCCAGCAGCTTATGGTCGAGGGCAGATACGCAGTATTTT
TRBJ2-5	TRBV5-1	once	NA	CASSPFQGHLQETQYF	TGCGCCAGCAGCCCGTTCCAGGGACACCTCCAAGAGACCCAGTACTTC
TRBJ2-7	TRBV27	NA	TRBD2	CASSLSGAAHYEQYF	TGTGCCAGCAGTTTAAGCGGGGCAGCCCACTACGAGCAGTACTTC
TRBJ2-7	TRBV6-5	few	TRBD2	CASSYSRTSGHEQYF	TGTGCCAGCAGTTACTCCCGGACTAGCGGCCACGAGCAGTACTTC
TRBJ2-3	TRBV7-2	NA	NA	CASDYTGGAGDTQYF	TGTGCCAGCGATTACACTGGGGGGGCAGGGGATACGCAGTATTTT
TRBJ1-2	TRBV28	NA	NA	CASSSQGYGYTF	TGTGCCAGCAGTTCTCAGGGCTATGGCTACACCTTC
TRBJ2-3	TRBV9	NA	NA	CASSYTSTDTQYF	TGTGCCAGCAGCTATACTAGCACAGATACGCAGTATTTT
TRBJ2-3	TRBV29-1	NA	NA	CSVATTSWGTDTQYF	TGCAGCGTTGCTACAACCTCGTGGGGCACAGATACGCAGTATTTT